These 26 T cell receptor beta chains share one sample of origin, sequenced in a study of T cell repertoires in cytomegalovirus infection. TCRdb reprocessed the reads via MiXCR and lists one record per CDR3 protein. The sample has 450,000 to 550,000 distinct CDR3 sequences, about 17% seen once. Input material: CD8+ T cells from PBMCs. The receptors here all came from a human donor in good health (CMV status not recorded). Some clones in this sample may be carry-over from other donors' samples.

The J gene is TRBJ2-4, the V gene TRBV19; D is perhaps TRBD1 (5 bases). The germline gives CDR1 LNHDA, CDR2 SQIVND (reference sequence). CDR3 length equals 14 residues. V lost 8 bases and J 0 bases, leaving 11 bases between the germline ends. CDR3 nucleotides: TGTGCCAGTTCTGACAGCGTAGCCAAAAACATTCAGTACTTC. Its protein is CASSDSVAKNIQYF.

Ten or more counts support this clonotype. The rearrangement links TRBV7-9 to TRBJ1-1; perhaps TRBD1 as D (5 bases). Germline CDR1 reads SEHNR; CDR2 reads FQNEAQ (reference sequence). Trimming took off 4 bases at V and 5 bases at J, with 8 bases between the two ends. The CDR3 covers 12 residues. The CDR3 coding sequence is TGTGCCAGCAGCTCAGGGAAAACTGAAGCTTTCTTT. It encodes CASSSGKTEAFF.

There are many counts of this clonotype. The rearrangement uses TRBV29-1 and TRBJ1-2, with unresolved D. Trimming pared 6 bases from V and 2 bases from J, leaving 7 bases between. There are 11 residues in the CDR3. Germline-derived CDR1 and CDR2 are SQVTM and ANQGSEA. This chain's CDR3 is CSVKGNYGYTF. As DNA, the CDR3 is TGCAGCGTGAAGGGAAACTATGGCTACACCTTC.

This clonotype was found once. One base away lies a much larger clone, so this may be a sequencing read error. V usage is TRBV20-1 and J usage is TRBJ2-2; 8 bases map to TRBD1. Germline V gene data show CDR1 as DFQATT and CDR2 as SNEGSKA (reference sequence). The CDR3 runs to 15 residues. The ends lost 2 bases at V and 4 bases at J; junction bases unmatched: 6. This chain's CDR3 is CSARRTGICTGELFF. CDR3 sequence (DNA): TGCAGTGCTAGAAGGACAGGGATATGCACCGGGGAGCTGTTTTTT.

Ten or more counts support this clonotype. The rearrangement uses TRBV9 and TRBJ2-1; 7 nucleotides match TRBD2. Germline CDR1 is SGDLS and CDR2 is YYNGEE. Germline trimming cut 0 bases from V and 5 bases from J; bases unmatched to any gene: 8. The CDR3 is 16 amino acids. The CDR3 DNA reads TGTGCCAGCAGCGTAGGTGGAGCGGGGCTTGACAATGAGCAGTTCTTC. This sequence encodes CASSVGGAGLDNEQFF.

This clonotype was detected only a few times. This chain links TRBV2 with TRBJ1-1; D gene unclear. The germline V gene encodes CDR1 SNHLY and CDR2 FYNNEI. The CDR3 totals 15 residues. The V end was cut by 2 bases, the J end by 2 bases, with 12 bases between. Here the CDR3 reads CASSELGGLNTEAFF. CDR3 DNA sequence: TGTGCCAGCAGTGAACTGGGAGGGCTAAACACTGAAGCTTTCTTT.

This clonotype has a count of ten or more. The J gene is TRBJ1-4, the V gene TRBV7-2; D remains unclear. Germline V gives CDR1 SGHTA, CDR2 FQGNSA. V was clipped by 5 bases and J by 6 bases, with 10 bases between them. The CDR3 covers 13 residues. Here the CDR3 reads CASSTRAHEKLFF. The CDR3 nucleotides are TGTGCCAGCAGCACCCGGGCTCATGAAAAACTGTTTTTT.

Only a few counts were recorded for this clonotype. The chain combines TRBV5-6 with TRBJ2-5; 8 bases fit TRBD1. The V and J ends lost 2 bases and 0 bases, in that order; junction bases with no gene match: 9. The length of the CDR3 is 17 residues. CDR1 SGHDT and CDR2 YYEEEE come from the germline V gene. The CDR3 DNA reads TGTGCCAGCAGCTTACTTGGACAGGGTTTATACCAAGAGACCCAGTACTTC. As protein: CASSLLGQGLYQETQYF.

Here the CDR3 DNA reads TGTGCCAGCAGGATCCAAATTTACACCACAGATACGCAGTATTTT. Residues: CASRIQIYTTDTQYF. The chain joins TRBV2 to TRBJ2-3; no clear D. In germline, CDR1 is SNHLY, CDR2 FYNNEI. The CDR3 loop spans 15 amino acids. V lost 6 bases and J lost 2, with 15 bases in between.

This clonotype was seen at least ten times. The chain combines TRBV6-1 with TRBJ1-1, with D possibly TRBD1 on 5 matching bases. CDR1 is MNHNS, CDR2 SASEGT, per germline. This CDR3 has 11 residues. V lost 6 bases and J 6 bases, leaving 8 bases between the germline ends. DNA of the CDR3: TGTGCCAGCAGCTCAGGGTCTGAAGCTTTCTTT. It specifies CASSSGSEAFF.

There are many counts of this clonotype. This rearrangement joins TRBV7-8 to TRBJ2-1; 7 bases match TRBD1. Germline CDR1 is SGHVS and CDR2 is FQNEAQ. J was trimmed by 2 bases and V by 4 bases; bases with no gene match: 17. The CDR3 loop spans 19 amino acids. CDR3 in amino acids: CASSSRTLRDRPTYNEQFF. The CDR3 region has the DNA TGTGCCAGCAGCTCAAGAACCCTCCGGGACAGACCCACCTACAATGAGCAGTTCTTC.

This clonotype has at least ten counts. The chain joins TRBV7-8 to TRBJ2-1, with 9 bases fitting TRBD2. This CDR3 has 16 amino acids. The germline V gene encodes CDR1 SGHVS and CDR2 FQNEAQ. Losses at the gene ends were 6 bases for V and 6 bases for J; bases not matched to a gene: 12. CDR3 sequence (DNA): TGTGCCAGCAGGCCCCGGAGGGGCGGGAGGGCCAATGAGCAGTTCTTC. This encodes CASRPRRGGRANEQFF. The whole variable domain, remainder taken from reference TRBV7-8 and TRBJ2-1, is GAGVSQSPRYKVAKRGQDVALRCDPISGHVSLFWYQQALGQGPEFLTYFQNEAQLDKSGLPSDRFFAERPEGSVSTLKIQRTQQEDSAVYLCASRPRRGGRANEQFFGPGTRLTVL.

The CDR3 bases are TGCAGTGCCGTCCCCAAGCAGGGTGGTAATGGCTACACCTTC. Translated: CSAVPKQGGNGYTF. The chain recombines TRBV20-1 with TRBJ1-2; maybe TRBD1 (5 bases). V lost 6 bases, J lost 6 bases, and 20 bases lay in between. The CDR3 is made up of 14 amino acids. Looked up from germline, CDR1 is DFQATT and CDR2 is SNEGSKA (reference sequence).

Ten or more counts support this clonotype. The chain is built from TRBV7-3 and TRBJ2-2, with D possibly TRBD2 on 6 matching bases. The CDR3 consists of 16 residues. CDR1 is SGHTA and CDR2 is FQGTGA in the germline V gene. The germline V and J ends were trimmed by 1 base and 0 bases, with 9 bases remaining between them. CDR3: CASSLMAGTNTGELFF. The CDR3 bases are TGTGCCAGCAGCTTAATGGCGGGAACGAACACCGGGGAGCTGTTTTTT.

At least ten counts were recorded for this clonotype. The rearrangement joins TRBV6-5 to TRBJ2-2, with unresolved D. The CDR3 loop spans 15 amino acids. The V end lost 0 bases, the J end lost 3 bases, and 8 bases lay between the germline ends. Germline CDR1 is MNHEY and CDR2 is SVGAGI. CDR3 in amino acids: CASSYSGGYTGELFF. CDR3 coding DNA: TGTGCCAGCAGTTACTCGGGCGGCTACACCGGGGAGCTGTTTTTT.

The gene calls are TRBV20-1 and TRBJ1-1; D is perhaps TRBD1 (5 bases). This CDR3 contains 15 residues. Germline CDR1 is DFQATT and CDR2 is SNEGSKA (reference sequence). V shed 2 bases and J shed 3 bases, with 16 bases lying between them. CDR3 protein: CSARSRGGGHTEAFF. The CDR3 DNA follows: TGCAGTGCTAGATCCCGGGGCGGGGGACACACTGAAGCTTTCTTT.

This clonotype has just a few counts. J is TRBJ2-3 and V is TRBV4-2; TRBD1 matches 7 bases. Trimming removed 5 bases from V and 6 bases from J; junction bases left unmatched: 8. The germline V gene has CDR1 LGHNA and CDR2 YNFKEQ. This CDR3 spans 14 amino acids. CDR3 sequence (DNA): TGTGCCAGCAGCTCAAATCTCAGGGGGGATACGCAGTATTTT. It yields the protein CASSSNLRGDTQYF.

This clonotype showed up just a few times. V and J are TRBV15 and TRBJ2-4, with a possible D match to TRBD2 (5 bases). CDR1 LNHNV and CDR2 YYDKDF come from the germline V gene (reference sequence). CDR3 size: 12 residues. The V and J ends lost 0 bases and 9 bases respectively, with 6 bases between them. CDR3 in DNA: TGTGCCACCAGCAGAGATGCGGGCATTCAGTACTTC. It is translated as CATSRDAGIQYF.

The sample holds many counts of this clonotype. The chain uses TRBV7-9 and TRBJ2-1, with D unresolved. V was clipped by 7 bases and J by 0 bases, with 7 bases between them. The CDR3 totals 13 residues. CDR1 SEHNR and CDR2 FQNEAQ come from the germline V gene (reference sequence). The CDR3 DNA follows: TGTGCCAGCATCCCGCCCTCCTACAATGAGCAGTTCTTC. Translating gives CASIPPSYNEQFF.

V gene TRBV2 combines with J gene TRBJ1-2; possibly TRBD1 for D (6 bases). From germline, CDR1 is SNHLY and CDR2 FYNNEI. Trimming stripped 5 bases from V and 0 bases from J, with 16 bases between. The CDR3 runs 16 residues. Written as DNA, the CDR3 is TGTGCCAGCAGTCAGGGGAGGCGGCCCGCTAACTATGGCTACACCTTC. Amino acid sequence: CASSQGRRPANYGYTF.

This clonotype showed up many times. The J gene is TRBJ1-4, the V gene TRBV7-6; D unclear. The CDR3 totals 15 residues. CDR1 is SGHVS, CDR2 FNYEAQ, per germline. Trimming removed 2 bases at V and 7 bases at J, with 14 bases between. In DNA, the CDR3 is TGTGCCAGCAGCTTAAAAGGAGGTTATGGTGAAAAACTGTTTTTT. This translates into CASSLKGGYGEKLFF.

This chain's CDR3 is CASSLEVENSNQPQHF. In DNA, the CDR3 is TGTGCCAGCAGCTTAGAAGTGGAGAATAGCAATCAGCCCCAGCATTTT. This chain uses TRBV7-8 with TRBJ1-5, with no clear D. The CDR3 length is 16 residues. Trimming took off 1 base at V and 0 bases at J, with 10 bases between the two ends. From germline, CDR1 is SGHVS and CDR2 FQNEAQ. The variable domain in full, completed from reference TRBV7-8 and TRBJ1-5, reads GAGVSQSPRYKVAKRGQDVALRCDPISGHVSLFWYQQALGQGPEFLTYFQNEAQLDKSGLPSDRFFAERPEGSVSTLKIQRTQQEDSAVYLCASSLEVENSNQPQHFGDGTRLSIL.

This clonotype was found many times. CDR3 amino acids: CASSRGQGVTGELFF. CDR3 DNA: TGTGCCAGCAGTCGGGGACAGGGGGTCACCGGGGAGCTGTTTTTT. This chain links TRBV6-1 with TRBJ2-2; 11 bases match TRBD1. The germline V gene encodes CDR1 MNHNS and CDR2 SASEGT. The CDR3 runs 15 residues. The ends lost 5 bases at V and 4 bases at J; junction bases unmatched: 3.

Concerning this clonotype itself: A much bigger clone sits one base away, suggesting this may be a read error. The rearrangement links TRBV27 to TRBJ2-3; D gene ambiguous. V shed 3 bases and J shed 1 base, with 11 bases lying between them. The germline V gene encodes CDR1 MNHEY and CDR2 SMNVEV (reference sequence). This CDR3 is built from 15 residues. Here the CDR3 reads CASSFSRSRTDTQYF. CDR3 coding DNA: TGTGCCAGCAGTTTTTCTCGTTCCCGCACAGATACGCAGTATTTT.

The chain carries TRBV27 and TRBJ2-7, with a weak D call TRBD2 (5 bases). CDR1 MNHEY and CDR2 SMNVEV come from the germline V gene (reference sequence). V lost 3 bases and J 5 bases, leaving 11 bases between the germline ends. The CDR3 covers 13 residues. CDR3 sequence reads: CASSFGVTDEQYF. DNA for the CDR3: TGTGCCAGCAGTTTCGGGGTTACGGACGAGCAGTACTTC.

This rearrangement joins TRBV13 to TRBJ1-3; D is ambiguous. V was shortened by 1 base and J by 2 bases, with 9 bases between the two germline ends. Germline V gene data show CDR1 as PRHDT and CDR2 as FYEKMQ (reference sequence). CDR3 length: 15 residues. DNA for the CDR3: TGTGCCAGCAGCTTAGAAGGCAGTCCTGGAAACACCATATATTTT. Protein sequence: CASSLEGSPGNTIYF.